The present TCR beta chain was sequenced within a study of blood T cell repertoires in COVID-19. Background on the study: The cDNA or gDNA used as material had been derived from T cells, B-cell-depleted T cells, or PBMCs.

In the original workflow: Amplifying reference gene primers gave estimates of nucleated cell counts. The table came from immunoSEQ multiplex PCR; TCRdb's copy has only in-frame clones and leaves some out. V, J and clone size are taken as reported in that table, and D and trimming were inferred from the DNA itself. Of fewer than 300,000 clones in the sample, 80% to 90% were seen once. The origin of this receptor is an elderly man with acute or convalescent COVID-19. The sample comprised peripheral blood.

CDR3 loop: CASSYLSGRVTDTQYF. CDR3 DNA: TGTGCCAGCAGCTATCTATCCGGGAGAGTCACAGATACGCAGTATTTT. V gene TRBV7-2 combines with J gene TRBJ2-3; tentative D call: TRBD2 (6 bases). This CDR3 is 16 amino acids long. The germline V and J ends were trimmed by 4 bases and 2 bases, with 16 bases remaining between them. Germline V lookup: CDR1 SGHTA, CDR2 FQGNSA.